This T cell receptor (beta chain) appears in the sequencing data of a study of cytomegalovirus exposure and HLA in healthy donors. Overall study findings and caveats: Diagnosis of cytomegalovirus status made by the classifier reportedly showed high specificity and sensitivity. Clusters of TCRs from the first cohort tended to co-occur in the approximately 130 validation repertoires (as a later analysis found).

On this clone: The antigen is undetermined.

The method was immunoSEQ multiplex PCR; TCRdb's version includes in-frame clones alone and lacks a portion of them. The data contain roughly 98,000 clones, about 83% of them seen just once; the ten biggest clones take up 3% to 4.5%. Germline-derived CDR1 and CDR2 are MDHEN and SYDVKM. Trimming took off 6 bases at V and 9 bases at J, with 9 bases between the two ends. The CDR3 spans 11 residues. This TCR was recovered from a woman in her 30s in good health and CMV-seronegative. Sequenced: PBMCs. The chain carries TRBV28 and TRBJ2-1; D possibly corresponds to TRBD2 (5 bases). For the CDR3, the DNA is TGTGCCAGCAGACTGGACTCTGAGCAGTTCTTC. The encoded protein is CASRLDSEQFF. The full variable domain, its missing parts supplied by reference TRBV28 and TRBJ2-1, is DVKVTQSSRYLVKRTGEKVFLECVQDMDHENMFWYRQDPGLGLRLIYFSYDVKMKEKGDIPEGYSVSREKKERFSLILESASTNQTSMYLCASRLDSEQFFGPGTRLTVL.